This entry lists 23 T cell receptor beta chains sequenced from one sample in a study of Graves' ophthalmopathy and Graves' hyperthyroidism. RNA served as the template for amplifying TCR beta CDR3 regions. Second-round multiplex PCR followed a first-round RT-PCR using HTBI primers. Using its own MiXCR run on the multiplex PCR reads, TCRdb lists one record per CDR3 protein. The table shows 200,000 to 250,000 distinct CDR3 sequences, with around 45% occurring only once. Material for sequencing was peripheral blood. The receptors originated from an adult man with Graves' ophthalmopathy.

This clonotype was seen ten or more times. V gene TRBV20-1 combines with J gene TRBJ2-5; tentative D call: TRBD1 (5 bases). The V end lost 7 bases, the J end lost 0 bases, and 15 bases lay between the germline ends. Germline assignment: CDR1 DFQATT and CDR2 SNEGSKA (reference sequence). The CDR3 contains 14 residues. The CDR3 bases are TGCAGTGGGATGAAAGGGGTGTACCAAGAGACCCAGTACTTC. Its translation: CSGMKGVYQETQYF.

In this sample, this clonotype turned up a few times. The V call is TRBV20-1, the J call TRBJ2-7; TRBD2 might be the D (5 bases). V gave up 4 bases and J gave up 3 bases, with 10 bases separating them. The CDR3 is made up of 12 amino acids. Germline V gives CDR1 DFQATT, CDR2 SNEGSKA (reference sequence). The CDR3 DNA follows: TGCAGTGCTACCGGGATCCTCTACGAGCAGTACTTC. It codes for CSATGILYEQYF.

This clonotype showed up just a few times. The chain carries TRBV7-2 and TRBJ2-2, with 8 positions matching TRBD2. This CDR3 has 14 amino acids. Germline V gene data show CDR1 as SGHTA and CDR2 as FQGNSA. Trimming took 3 bases from V and 6 from J; bases not matched to a gene: 3. CDR3 amino acids: CASSLGTSAGELFF. The CDR3 DNA reads TGTGCCAGCAGCTTGGGGACTAGTGCCGGGGAGCTGTTTTTT. The variable domain in full, with the rest retrieved from reference TRBV7-2 and TRBJ2-2, is GAGVSQSPSNKVTEKGKDVELRCDPISGHTALYWYRQSLGQGLEFLIYFQGNSAPDKSGLPSDRFSAERTGGSVSTLTIQRTQQEDSAVYLCASSLGTSAGELFFGEGSRLTVL.

This clonotype was picked up one time. V and J are TRBV14 and TRBJ1-4, with D maybe TRBD1 (6 bases). The CDR3 covers 16 residues. The germline V and J ends were trimmed by 10 bases and 4 bases, with 22 bases remaining between them. Germline lookup yields CDR1 SGHDN and CDR2 FVKESK. CDR3 bases: TGTGCCACCCAGGAGGAGCGGACAGTTAGTAATGAAAAACTGTTTTTT. This gives the protein CATQEERTVSNEKLFF.

The genes are TRBV7-9 and TRBJ2-7; D may correspond to TRBD1 or TRBD2 (5 bases each). The germline V gene encodes CDR1 SEHNR and CDR2 FQNEAQ (reference sequence). This CDR3 contains 14 residues. Trimming cost V 5 bases and J 1 base, with 12 bases left between them. The chain's CDR3 is CASSQGRGSYEQYF. CDR3 DNA sequence: TGTGCCAGCAGCCAGGGACGGGGATCCTACGAGCAGTACTTC.

The rearrangement uses TRBV7-9 and TRBJ2-2; 8 bases map to TRBD1. Germline-derived CDR1 and CDR2 are SEHNR and FQNEAQ (reference sequence). CDR3 length: 14 residues. After removal of 3 bases from V and 8 bases from J, the junction contained 5 bases not matched to a gene. The CDR3 loop reads CASSFPDRAGELFF. The CDR3 DNA is TGTGCCAGCAGCTTCCCGGACAGGGCTGGGGAGCTGTTTTTT.

The rearrangement links TRBV14 to TRBJ1-2, with D maybe TRBD1 (5 bases). The V and J ends lost 3 bases and 2 bases respectively, with 13 bases between them. The germline V gene encodes CDR1 SGHDN and CDR2 FVKESK. This CDR3 is built from 15 residues. CDR3 coding DNA: TGTGCCAGCAGCCAGATCGACAGACCGAACTATGGCTACACCTTC. Translating gives CASSQIDRPNYGYTF. The full variable domain, with the rest looked up from reference TRBV14 and TRBJ1-2, is EAGVTQFPSHSVIEKGQTVTLRCDPISGHDNLYWYRRVMGKEIKFLLHFVKESKQDESGMPNNRFLAERTGGTYSTLKVQPAELEDSGVYFCASSQIDRPNYGYTFGSGTRLTVV.

The chain recombines TRBV6-2 or TRBV6-3 with TRBJ2-7; 8 bases match TRBD2. CDR3 length: 15 residues. Germline loops: CDR1 MNHEY, CDR2 SVGEGT. Trimming took 0 bases from V and 6 from J; bases not matched to a gene: 7. CDR3 amino acids: CASSYSRSGSSEQYF. The CDR3 nucleotides are TGTGCCAGCAGTTACTCTAGGAGCGGGAGCTCCGAGCAGTACTTC.

This clonotype was seen a handful of times. The chain uses TRBV10-3 and TRBJ1-1; weak D call: TRBD1 (5 bases). The CDR3 spans 15 residues. Germline CDR1 reads ENHRY; CDR2 reads SYGVKD. Deletions cut 5 bases from V and 3 bases from J, with 16 bases between. The CDR3 sequence is CAISQTDKYHTEAFF. CDR3 in DNA: TGTGCCATCAGTCAAACGGACAAATATCACACTGAAGCTTTCTTT.

This clonotype has a handful of counts. The V gene is TRBV12-3 or TRBV12-4, the J gene TRBJ1-1; TRBD1 is a possible D gene (5 bases). This CDR3 is 14 amino acids long. V shed 6 bases and J shed 0 bases, with 11 bases lying between them. The CDR3 DNA is TGTGCCAGCAGCCATGGGGCAGTGAACACTGAAGCTTTCTTT. Amino acid sequence: CASSHGAVNTEAFF.

The CDR3: CASSYGRGRAQETQYF. The CDR3 DNA reads as TGTGCCAGCAGTTATGGGCGCGGGAGGGCCCAAGAGACCCAGTACTTC. The chain combines TRBV12-3 or TRBV12-4 with TRBJ2-5, with TRBD2 matching over 9 bases. Losses at the gene ends were 4 bases for V and 1 base for J; bases not matched to a gene: 7. The CDR3 has 16 amino acids.

This sequence joins TRBV6-5 and TRBJ1-1; D perhaps matches TRBD1 (5 bases). Trimming took 0 bases from V and 5 from J, leaving 10 bases between them. Germline values: CDR1 MNHEY, CDR2 SVGAGI. The CDR3 is made up of 14 amino acids. The CDR3 loop reads CASSYSTGGTEAFF. In DNA form, the CDR3 reads TGTGCCAGCAGTTACTCCACGGGGGGAACTGAAGCTTTCTTT.

The chain combines TRBV2 with TRBJ2-7, with a possible D match to TRBD2 (5 bases). The CDR3 covers 15 residues. CDR1 and CDR2 from the germline V gene are SNHLY and FYNNEI. Trimming took off 6 bases at V and 4 bases at J, with 19 bases between the two ends. The CDR3 spells CASSQVAVGEYEQYF. As DNA, the CDR3 is TGTGCCAGCAGCCAAGTCGCGGTGGGAGAATACGAGCAGTACTTC.

The chain carries TRBV29-1 and TRBJ2-7; TRBD2 is a possible D gene (5 bases). The V gene lost 4 bases and the J gene lost 2 bases, with 9 bases spanning the gap. This CDR3 is 12 amino acids long. From germline, CDR1 is SQVTM and CDR2 ANQGSEA. The CDR3 DNA reads as TGCAGCGTTGTTGAGGGCCCCTACGAGCAGTACTTC. This gives the protein CSVVEGPYEQYF.

This clonotype has more than one count but fewer than ten. The chain links TRBV18 to TRBJ1-5; no reliable D call. Germline assignment: CDR1 KGHSH and CDR2 LQKENI. The length of the CDR3 is 14 residues. V lost 2 bases and J 4 bases, leaving 9 bases between the germline ends. CDR3 region: CASSPGVGNQPQHF. The CDR3 nucleotides are TGTGCCAGCTCACCAGGGGTTGGGAATCAGCCCCAGCATTTT.

V usage is TRBV19 and J usage is TRBJ2-7; D gene unclear. V was shortened by 3 bases and J by 1 base, with 10 bases between the two germline ends. From germline, CDR1 is LNHDA and CDR2 SQIVND (reference sequence). This CDR3 spans 14 amino acids. CDR3 nucleotide sequence: TGTGCCAGTAGTATTGTCAGGCTGTCCTACGAGCAGTACTTC. Translating gives CASSIVRLSYEQYF.

This rearrangement joins TRBV12-3 or TRBV12-4 to TRBJ1-6; perhaps TRBD1 as D (5 bases). V lost 8 bases to trimming and J lost 7 bases, with 9 bases between them. This CDR3 is built from 12 residues. The CDR3 nucleotides read TGTGCCAGCTCCACAGGAAATTCACCCCTCCACTTT. Protein sequence: CASSTGNSPLHF.

This sequence joins TRBV2 and TRBJ2-5; D gene uncertain. The V end lost 6 bases, the J end lost 4 bases, and 21 bases lay between the germline ends. There are 16 residues in the CDR3. The germline CDR1 and CDR2 sequences are SNHLY and FYNNEI. Here the CDR3 reads CASRAPRATKRETQYF. CDR3 coding DNA: TGTGCCAGCAGAGCCCCAAGGGCCACAAAACGAGAGACCCAGTACTTC.

This clonotype was counted only a few times. The rearrangement links TRBV10-3 to TRBJ1-5; D remains ambiguous. Trimming removed 4 bases at V and 4 bases at J, with 14 bases between. Per the germline V gene, CDR1 is ENHRY and CDR2 is SYGVKD. The CDR3 covers 15 residues. The CDR3 loop reads CAISANDLGNQPQHF. CDR3 nucleotide sequence: TGTGCCATCAGTGCGAACGATCTGGGAAATCAGCCCCAGCATTTT.

The genes are TRBV7-9 and TRBJ1-1, with 9 bases identical to TRBD1. V shed 5 bases, J shed 8 bases, and the junction held 6 bases outside the gene matches. Germline assignment: CDR1 SEHNR and CDR2 FQNEAQ (reference sequence). This CDR3 comprises 13 residues. The CDR3 reads CASSGTGMGEAFF. In DNA form, the CDR3 reads TGTGCCAGCAGCGGGACAGGGATGGGCGAAGCTTTCTTT.

This clonotype appeared a few times. The rearrangement uses TRBV29-1 and TRBJ2-2, with 8 bases matching TRBD1. Germline lookup yields CDR1 SQVTM and CDR2 ANQGSEA. With 0 bases clipped from V and 0 bases from J, the junction kept 3 bases outside the gene matches. This CDR3 contains 16 residues. CDR3 amino acids: CSVEDPQGANTGELFF. The CDR3, as DNA: TGCAGCGTTGAAGATCCACAGGGGGCGAACACCGGGGAGCTGTTTTTT.

This clonotype has just a few counts. As DNA, the CDR3 is TGTGCCAGCAGCCAAAATTCCGGGGATCCCTCCTACGAGCAGTACTTC. It yields the protein CASSQNSGDPSYEQYF. The gene calls are TRBV7-3 and TRBJ2-7; D possibly corresponds to TRBD2 (5 bases). Trimming shortened V by 5 bases and J by 0 bases, and 17 bases separated the two germline ends. This CDR3 is built from 16 residues. The V gene's germline CDR1 is SGHTA and CDR2 FQGTGA.

V and J are TRBV24-1 and TRBJ1-2; D might be TRBD1 (5 bases). V was clipped by 4 bases and J by 6 bases, with 20 bases between them. CDR1 and CDR2 (germline): KGHDR, SFDVKD. The CDR3 runs to 16 residues. The CDR3 nucleotides read TGTGCCACCAGTGACCCCCCGGGGAGGGGAGGTGATGGCTACACCTTC. Its protein product is CATSDPPGRGGDGYTF.